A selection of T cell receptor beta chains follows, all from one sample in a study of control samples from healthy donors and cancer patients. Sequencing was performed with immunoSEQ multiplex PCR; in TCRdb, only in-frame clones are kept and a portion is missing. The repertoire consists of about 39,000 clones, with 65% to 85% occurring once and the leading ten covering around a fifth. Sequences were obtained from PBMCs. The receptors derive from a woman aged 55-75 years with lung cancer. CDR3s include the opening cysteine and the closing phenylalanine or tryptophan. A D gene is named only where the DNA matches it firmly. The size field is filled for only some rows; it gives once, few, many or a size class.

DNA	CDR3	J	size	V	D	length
TGTGCCAGTAGTATTTGGCAGGGTAGGCGTACCGAGCAGTACTTC	CASSIWQGRRTEQYF	TRBJ2-7	-	TRBV19	-	15
TGTGCCAGCAGCTTAGAAAGGCGCGAGCAGTACTTC	CASSLERREQYF	TRBJ2-7	-	TRBV13	-	12
TGTGCCAGCAGCCAATACGGACAGGGCGCTCAGCCCCAGCATTTT	CASSQYGQGAQPQHF	TRBJ1-5	-	TRBV16	TRBD1	15
TGTGCCAGCAGCATTCGAACCGGGACAGGGGACCAAGATACGCAGTATTTT	CASSIRTGTGDQDTQYF	TRBJ2-3	-	TRBV27	TRBD1	17
TGTGCCAGCAGCTTTTTCGGGGACAATGAGCAGTTCTTC	CASSFFGDNEQFF	TRBJ2-1	once	TRBV11-2	-	13
TGTGCCAGCAGCTTTGGCTCTGGGGCCAACGTCCTGACTTTC	CASSFGSGANVLTF	TRBJ2-6	-	TRBV7-2	-	14
TGTGCCAGCCGGGCCCTTACCGGACGAGACTATGGCTACACCTTC	CASRALTGRDYGYTF	TRBJ1-2	-	TRBV2	-	15
TGTGCCAGCTCCCTTTACAGGGAAGGGCAGCCCCAGCATTTT	CASSLYREGQPQHF	TRBJ1-5	-	TRBV27	-	14
TGTGCCAGCAGCCCAGACAGGGGAGCTTTCTTT	CASSPDRGAFF	TRBJ1-1	-	TRBV7-8	TRBD1	11
TGTGCCAGCAGCCAAGGGACCTTTCGGGGGCCCCAGCATTTT	CASSQGTFRGPQHF	TRBJ1-5	-	TRBV4-2	-	14
TGTGCCAGTAGTTTACACAGGTTAAGGGATGGCTACACCTTC	CASSLHRLRDGYTF	TRBJ1-2	-	TRBV19	-	14
TGCGCCAGCAGCCAACGCTTTCGTACGGGACTAGCGGTTGAAAATGAGCAGTTCTTC	CASSQRFRTGLAVENEQFF	TRBJ2-1	once	TRBV4-1	TRBD2	19
TGTGCCAGCAGGGCTGATAGGACAGTGAACACTGAAGCTTTCTTT	CASRADRTVNTEAFF	TRBJ1-1	-	TRBV2	-	15
TGTGCCAGTACAGTTATTTCAGGCAATCAGCCCCAGCATTTT	CASTVISGNQPQHF	TRBJ1-5	few	TRBV19	-	14
TGTGCCAGCAGACAACAGGGAATTAGTCGCAATCAGCCCCAGCATTTT	CASRQQGISRNQPQHF	TRBJ1-5	-	TRBV3-1/TRBV3-2	-	16
TGTGCCAGCAGCTTATTTATCGGGACAGCTAACTATGGCTACACCTTC	CASSLFIGTANYGYTF	TRBJ1-2	-	TRBV7-6	TRBD1	16
TGTGCCACCGAGGGGTTAGCCTCTGGAAACACCATATATTTT	CATEGLASGNTIYF	TRBJ1-3	-	TRBV24-1	-	14
TGTGCCAGCTCCAACAAGGGACAGGGGGACTACAATGAGCAGTTCTTC	CASSNKGQGDYNEQFF	TRBJ2-1	-	TRBV4-2	TRBD1	16
TGTGCCAGCAGCTTAGTGGGCAGGATCGAGACCCAGTACTTC	CASSLVGRIETQYF	TRBJ2-5	few	TRBV7-2	-	14
TGTGCCAGCAGTTCGGGGGGAGGGGCGGTGGGTGAGCAGTTCTTC	CASSSGGGAVGEQFF	TRBJ2-1	-	TRBV27	TRBD2	15
TGTGCCAGCAGCTTTCGTGACGGGTACAATGAGCAGTTCTTC	CASSFRDGYNEQFF	TRBJ2-1	-	TRBV7-9	-	14
TGTGCCAGCAGCCTCGGGACTAGCGGTCAAGAGACCCAGTACTTC	CASSLGTSGQETQYF	TRBJ2-5	-	TRBV4-2	TRBD2	15
TGTGCCAGCCGGTTAGACTACGAGCAGTACTTC	CASRLDYEQYF	TRBJ2-7	-	TRBV6-5	-	11
TGTGCCTCGGGAGAAGTGTTGGATGAGCAGTTCTTC	CASGEVLDEQFF	TRBJ2-1	once	TRBV27	-	12
TGTGCCAGCTCACTTCAGACGGACACTGAAGCTTTCTTT	CASSLQTDTEAFF	TRBJ1-1	-	TRBV18	-	13
TGCAGTGCTAGATGGGGAGGGACCCAGTACTTC	CSARWGGTQYF	TRBJ2-5	-	TRBV20-1	-	11
TGTGCCAGCAGGGGACAGGGGCTAACCTACGAGCAGTACTTC	CASRGQGLTYEQYF	TRBJ2-7	-	TRBV6-4	TRBD1	14
TGTGCCAGCTCACTCTATACAGGGATTGACACTGAAGCTTTCTTT	CASSLYTGIDTEAFF	TRBJ1-1	-	TRBV18	-	15
TGTGCCAGCAGCTGGACAGGGGGCGAGCAGTACTTC	CASSWTGGEQYF	TRBJ2-7	-	TRBV5-5	TRBD1	12
TGTGCCAGCTGGTCGGCTATCACTGAAGCTTTCTTT	CASWSAITEAFF	TRBJ1-1	-	TRBV7-9	-	12
TGTGCCATCAGTGAGGTCAGGGGGAACTATGGCTACACCTTC	CAISEVRGNYGYTF	TRBJ1-2	few	TRBV10-3	TRBD1	14
TGTGCCAGCAGCTTGAGCGGGACTTTTTACAATGAGCAGTTCTTC	CASSLSGTFYNEQFF	TRBJ2-1	-	TRBV7-2	TRBD2	15
TGTGCCAGCAGCAGAGTAGGGGTTTCCCGTGACTACACCTTC	CASSRVGVSRDYTF	TRBJ1-2	-	TRBV6-6	-	14
TGTGCCAGCAGCCATATTTTCAGGGGGACCACTGAAGCTTTCTTT	CASSHIFRGTTEAFF	TRBJ1-1	few	TRBV4-2	TRBD1	15
TGTGCCAGCAGCAGATCCCAAGAGACCCAGTACTTC	CASSRSQETQYF	TRBJ2-5	-	TRBV7-9	-	12
TGTGCCAGCAGTGATGGACCGCCCCAAGAGACCCAGTACTTC	CASSDGPPQETQYF	TRBJ2-5	-	TRBV2	-	14
TGTGCCAGTAGCGGGACAGTGGGCGCAGATACGCAGTATTTT	CASSGTVGADTQYF	TRBJ2-3	-	TRBV19	TRBD1	14